The 11 T cell receptor beta chains in this list originate from one sample, sequenced in a study of T-cell reconstitution after alpha-beta-depleted transplantation in children (dated by TCRdb to about 2016). The method was PCR. Sequencing instrument: Illumina HiSeq 2500. TCR library preparation used molecular barcoding, with unique molecular identifiers applied to normalize quantification of the TCRbeta repertoire. The public reads were reanalyzed by TCRdb: fastp trimming at Q25, MiXCR alignment, in-frame beta chains only. Rows are unified per CDR3 protein, each entry keeping the most common DNA and genes. Counted in this sample were 500,000 to 600,000 distinct CDR3 sequences; about 16% of them appeared once. Of the sample, 3.3% falls within the top ten clones. The material was PBMCs from the stem cell graft donor, obtained from the stem cell graft. All receptors come from a human donor who donated a stem cell graft to a child with acute lymphoblastic leukemia.

V is TRBV10-3 and J is TRBJ2-3; TRBD2 aligns across 8 bases. The junction had 4 bases not matched to a gene; V was cut back by 6 bases and J by 5 bases. This CDR3 has 13 residues. Germline CDR1 is ENHRY and CDR2 is SYGVKD. CDR3 sequence reads: CAIRQREIDTQYF. CDR3 bases: TGTGCCATCAGACAGCGGGAGATAGATACGCAGTATTTT.

The chain employs TRBV2 and TRBJ2-1; a weak D match, TRBD2 (5 bases). In germline, CDR1 is SNHLY, CDR2 FYNNEI. The V gene lost 7 bases and the J gene lost 2 bases, with 18 bases spanning the gap. The CDR3 extends over 16 amino acids. Here the CDR3 reads CASIEGEGATYNEQFF. DNA of the CDR3: TGTGCCAGCATCGAAGGTGAGGGTGCAACCTACAATGAGCAGTTCTTC.

The V call is TRBV7-8, the J call TRBJ2-1; 10 bases match TRBD2. The CDR3 contains 16 residues. Germline V CDR1 and CDR2: SGHVS, FQNEAQ. The ends lost 7 bases at V and 9 bases at J; junction bases unmatched: 15. The CDR3 DNA reads as TGTGCCAGCACCCTTTTTCTAGCGGGAGTTGTTGTTGAGCAGTTCTTC. Protein: CASTLFLAGVVVEQFF.

The chain carries TRBV12-3 or TRBV12-4 and TRBJ1-1, with D possibly matching TRBD1 (5 bases). V was shortened by 1 base and J by 3 bases, with 12 bases between the two germline ends. This CDR3 is 15 amino acids long. The CDR3 nucleotides read TGTGCCAGCAGTTTAGGCTGGGACCGCCACACTGAAGCTTTCTTT. Residues: CASSLGWDRHTEAFF.

This clonotype was seen a handful of times. The chain carries TRBV12-3 or TRBV12-4 and TRBJ2-2; weak D call: TRBD1 (5 bases). The CDR3 spans 12 residues. Trimming stripped 8 bases from V and 7 bases from J, with 11 bases between. The CDR3, as DNA: TGTGCCAGCCTTGGGGCGGTCGGGGAGCTGTTTTTT. It is translated as CASLGAVGELFF.

J is TRBJ2-5 and V is TRBV4-1; D may match TRBD1 or TRBD2 (5 bases each). The V end was cut by 5 bases, the J end by 5 bases, with 15 bases between. This CDR3 comprises 14 residues. CDR1 MGHRA and CDR2 YSYEKL come from the germline V gene. CDR3 in amino acids: CASSSGAVGETQYF. The DNA of the CDR3 is TGCGCCAGCAGCTCCGGGGCCGTCGGGGAGACCCAGTACTTC.

The V gene is TRBV25-1, the J gene TRBJ2-1; 8 bases agree with TRBD2. The length of the CDR3 is 16 residues. J lost 7 bases, V lost 6 bases, and 14 bases had no gene match. Germline V CDR1 and CDR2: MGHDK, SYGVNS. The CDR3 DNA sequence: TGTGCCAGCAGACCCCGGGGGGGACCGAGGGGGAATGAGCAGTTCTTC. Translated: CASRPRGGPRGNEQFF.

The sample holds a few counts of this clonotype. This sequence joins TRBV9 and TRBJ2-7, with a weak D call TRBD1 (5 bases). Germline CDR1 SGDLS, CDR2 YYNGEE. The length of the CDR3 is 16 residues. V lost 4 bases and J lost 1, with 18 bases in between. CDR3: CASSYRGNTLSYEQYF. The CDR3 DNA reads TGTGCCAGCAGCTATAGGGGCAATACCCTTTCCTACGAGCAGTACTTC.

Note on this clonotype: This may be a read error, as it is one base from a much larger clone. The rearrangement uses TRBV5-1 and TRBJ2-3; 8 nucleotides agree with TRBD2. The CDR3 is made up of 15 amino acids. From germline, CDR1 is SGHRS and CDR2 YFSETQ. After removal of 4 bases from V and 5 bases from J, the junction contained 9 bases not matched to a gene. The CDR3 region is CASSPGLEGVDTQYF. In DNA form, the CDR3 reads TGCGCCAGCAGCCCGGGACTAGAGGGAGTAGATACGCAGTATTTT.

J is TRBJ2-1 and V is TRBV7-2; D remains ambiguous. The V end was cut by 1 base, the J end by 7 bases, with 20 bases between. The CDR3 consists of 17 residues. Germline-derived CDR1 and CDR2 are SGHTA and FQGNSA. In DNA, the CDR3 is TGTGCCAGCAGCTTAGAGCCGGGCGGAACCGATAGTAATGAGCAGTTCTTC. It translates to CASSLEPGGTDSNEQFF.

This clonotype was detected a few times. This chain connects TRBV18 to TRBJ1-1, with unresolved D. V lost 1 base, J lost 3 bases, and 15 bases lay in between. CDR3 length: 16 amino acids. CDR1 and CDR2 from the germline V gene are KGHSH and LQKENI. The CDR3 protein is CASSPRLLDADTEAFF. In nucleotides, the CDR3 is TGTGCCAGCTCACCACGACTGTTGGACGCCGACACTGAAGCTTTCTTT.